The 11 T cell receptor gamma chains given below trace back to one sample, sequenced in a study of Vδ1+ human thymocytes. General study results and limits: Thymic TRG and TRD repertoires appeared highly polyclonal.

RNA was extracted from the cells and then reverse transcribed. CDR3 amplicons came from multiplex PCR with pooled V-gene forward and constant-region reverse primers. TCRdb reapplied CATT to the multiplex PCR reads. This sample yields several thousand gamma-chain clones, of which 50% to 65% are seen a single time; approximately 1.5% belongs to the top ten. No antigens are known for them. What was sequenced was Vdelta1+ gamma-delta thymocytes from the thymus. Subset noted: FACS-sorted CD3+ TCRalphabeta- TCRVdelta1+ TCRVdelta2- thymocytes. These TCRs come from a girl in the first two years of life who had congenital heart surgery.

A remark on this clone: The same CDR3 can be traced to other DNA sequences in this sample. This chain uses TRGV4 with TRGJ1 or TRGJ2. The ends lost 0 bases at V and 7 bases at J; junction bases unmatched: 3. CDR3 length: 12 residues. Per the germline V gene, CDR1 is EGSTGY and CDR2 is YDSYTSSV. The CDR3 loop is CATWDGRYKKLF. CDR3 nucleotides: TGTGCCACCTGGGATGGGCGGTATAAGAAACTCTTT.

This clone has just one count. The chain has TRGV4 and TRGJ1 or TRGJ2. The J gene was not available in TCRdb and was assigned here by matching the DNA to germline segments. Unmatched junction bases numbered 7, after V lost 0 bases and J lost 5 bases. The CDR3 spans 14 residues. CDR1 and CDR2 (germline): EGSTGY, YDSYTSSV. CDR3: CATWDGPDHYKKLF. The CDR3, as DNA: TGTGCCACCTGGGATGGGCCAGATCATTATAAGAAACTCTTT.

This clone has a handful of counts. This CDR3 is also generated by other DNA sequences in the sample. The rearrangement links TRGV2 to TRGJ1 or TRGJ2. TCRdb is silent on the J gene; assignment here came from matching the DNA to germline. CDR1 is EGSNGY and CDR2 is YDSYNSKV in the germline V gene. J gave up 11 bases and V 1 base, and 5 bases lay outside the gene matches. This CDR3 is 11 amino acids long. In DNA, the CDR3 is TGTGCCACCTGGGACGGTCCGGAGAAACTCTTT. Amino acid sequence: CATWDGPEKLF.

The V call is TRGV3, the J call TRGJ1 or TRGJ2. As TCRdb names no J gene, one was assigned here on the basis of a DNA match to germline. The length of the CDR3 is 16 residues. The trim removed 0 bases at V and 3 bases at J, leaving 11 bases unmatched. Germline assignment: CDR1 VTNTFY and CDR2 YDVSTARD (reference sequence). The CDR3 nucleotides are TGTGCCACCTGGGACAGGCAAAACGTGCGTTATTATAAGAAACTCTTT. It codes for CATWDRQNVRYYKKLF.

The chain carries TRGV4 and TRGJ1 or TRGJ2. The J gene, missing from TCRdb, was assigned here through DNA to germline matching. CDR1 is EGSTGY and CDR2 is YDSYTSSV in the germline V gene. With V trimmed by 5 bases and J by 11 bases, 12 bases remained unmatched. CDR3 length equals 12 residues. The CDR3 loop is CATWGGGREKLF. The CDR3 DNA reads TGTGCCACCTGGGGGGGGGGTCGAGAGAAACTCTTT.

The rearrangement uses TRGV9 and TRGJ1 or TRGJ2. The CDR3 has 12 amino acids. J gave up 0 bases and V 9 bases, and 5 bases lay outside the gene matches. Per the germline V gene, CDR1 is GITISATS and CDR2 is ISYDGTV (reference sequence). CDR3 nucleotides: TGTGCCTTGATTCCGAATTATTATAAGAAACTCTTT. It encodes CALIPNYYKKLF.

This clone has more than one count but fewer than ten. The J gene is TRGJ1 or TRGJ2, the V gene TRGV9. Germline values: CDR1 GITISATS, CDR2 ISYDGTV (reference sequence). V lost 0 bases, J lost 6 bases, and 14 bases stayed unmatched. This CDR3 comprises 16 residues. The CDR3 here is CALWEVLPRTGYKKLF. CDR3 nucleotide sequence: TGTGCCTTGTGGGAGGTGCTCCCTAGGACTGGTTATAAGAAACTCTTT.

This clone was observed a handful of times. The chain employs TRGV5 and TRGJP2. The CDR3 loop spans 14 amino acids. Germline values: CDR1 VINAFY, CDR2 YDVSNSKD. Trimming cost V 5 bases and J 0 bases; bases outside gene matches: 3. CDR3: CATWAYSSDWIKTF. CDR3 nucleotides: TGTGCCACCTGGGCGTATAGTAGTGATTGGATCAAGACGTTT.

The chain carries TRGV8 and TRGJ1 or TRGJ2. The J gene was not available in TCRdb and was assigned here by matching the DNA to germline segments. There are 12 residues in the CDR3. After removal of 1 base from V and 7 bases from J, the junction contained 4 bases not matched to a gene. Per the germline V gene, CDR1 is VENAVY and CDR2 is YDSYNSRV. CDR3 protein: CATWDREYKKLF. DNA of the CDR3: TGTGCCACCTGGGATAGAGAATATAAGAAACTCTTT.

This clone was counted between two and nine times. This chain links TRGV4 with TRGJP2. The V gene end was trimmed by 0 bases and the J gene end by 5 bases; junction bases not matched to a gene: 6. CDR1 is EGSTGY, CDR2 YDSYTSSV, per germline. The CDR3 is made up of 15 amino acids. The CDR3 region is CATWDGPPSDWIKTF. Written as DNA, the CDR3 is TGTGCCACCTGGGATGGGCCACCGAGTGATTGGATCAAGACGTTT.

The chain combines TRGV4 with TRGJP1. TCRdb records no J gene; here it was assigned by comparing the DNA to germline. Per germline, CDR1 EGSTGY and CDR2 YDSYTSSV. V gave up 5 bases and J gave up 6 bases; unmatched junction bases: 3. CDR3 length: 12 amino acids. CDR3: CATWVPGWFKIF. CDR3 nucleotides: TGTGCCACCTGGGTTCCTGGTTGGTTCAAGATATTT.